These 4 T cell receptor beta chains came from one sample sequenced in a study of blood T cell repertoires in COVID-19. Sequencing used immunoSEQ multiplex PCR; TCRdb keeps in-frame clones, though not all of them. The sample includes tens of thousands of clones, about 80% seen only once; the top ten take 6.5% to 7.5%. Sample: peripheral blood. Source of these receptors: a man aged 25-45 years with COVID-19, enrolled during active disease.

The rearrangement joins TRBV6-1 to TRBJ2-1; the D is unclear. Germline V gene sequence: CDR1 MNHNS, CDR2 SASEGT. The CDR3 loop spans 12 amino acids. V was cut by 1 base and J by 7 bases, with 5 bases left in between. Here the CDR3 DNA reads TGTGCCAGCAGTGAAGGGAGTAATGAGCAGTTCTTC. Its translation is CASSEGSNEQFF.

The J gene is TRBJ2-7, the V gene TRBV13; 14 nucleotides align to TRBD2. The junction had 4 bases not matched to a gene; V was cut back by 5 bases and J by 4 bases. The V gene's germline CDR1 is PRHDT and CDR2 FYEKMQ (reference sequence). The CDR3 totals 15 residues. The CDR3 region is CASSPGLAGGYEQYF. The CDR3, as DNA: TGTGCCAGCAGCCCCGGACTAGCGGGAGGTTACGAGCAGTACTTC.

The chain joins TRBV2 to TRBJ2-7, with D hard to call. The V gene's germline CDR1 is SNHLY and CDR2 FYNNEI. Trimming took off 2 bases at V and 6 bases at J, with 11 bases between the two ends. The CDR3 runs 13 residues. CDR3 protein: CASSEYESGEQYF. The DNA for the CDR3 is TGTGCCAGCAGTGAATATGAGTCCGGCGAGCAGTACTTC.

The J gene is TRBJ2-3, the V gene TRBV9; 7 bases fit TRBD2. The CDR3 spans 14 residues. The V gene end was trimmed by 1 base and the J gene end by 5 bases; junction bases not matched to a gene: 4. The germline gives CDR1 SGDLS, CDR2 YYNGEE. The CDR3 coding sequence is TGTGCCAGCAGCGTATTATGGGGGGGAGATACGCAGTATTTT. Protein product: CASSVLWGGDTQYF. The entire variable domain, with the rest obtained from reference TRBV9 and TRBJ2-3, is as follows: DSGVTQTPKHLITATGQRVTLRCSPRSGDLSVYWYQQSLDQGLQFLIQYYNGEERAKGNILERFSAQQFPDLHSELNLSSLELGDSALYFCASSVLWGGDTQYFGPGTRLTVL.